Listed below are T cell receptor beta chains from one sample, sequenced in a study of cytomegalovirus exposure and HLA in healthy donors. This table comes from immunoSEQ multiplex PCR, and its TCRdb copy is limited to in-frame clones, with some not included. In the table there are 150,000 or so clones, approximately 70% of which are singletons. Specimen: PBMCs. Every receptor here comes from a woman aged 18-35 years in good health and CMV-seronegative. CDR3s include the opening cysteine and the closing phenylalanine or tryptophan. The D gene is left open where the match is weak. Expanded clones get a size class; other rows say once, few or many, or leave the size out.

j_gene: TRBJ1-2
d_gene: NA
abundance: few
v_gene: TRBV27
CDR3nt: TGTGCCAGCGGCCCCCCCGGACTCTATGGCTACACCTTC
CDR3aa: CASGPPGLYGYTF

j_gene: TRBJ2-7
d_gene: NA
abundance: NA
v_gene: TRBV7-8
CDR3nt: TGTGCCAGCAGCTCCCTCCGGGACACTTTCTACGAGCAGTACTTC
CDR3aa: CASSSLRDTFYEQYF

j_gene: TRBJ2-7
d_gene: NA
abundance: NA
v_gene: TRBV28
CDR3nt: TGTGCCAGCAGTGGAGAGACTTCCAGCTCCTACGAGCAGTACTTC
CDR3aa: CASSGETSSSYEQYF

j_gene: TRBJ1-2
d_gene: NA
abundance: NA
v_gene: TRBV5-5
CDR3nt: TGTGCCAGCAGCTTGTCCAGGTCCTATGGCTACACCTTC
CDR3aa: CASSLSRSYGYTF

j_gene: TRBJ1-5
d_gene: NA
abundance: once
v_gene: TRBV28
CDR3nt: TGTGCCAGCAGTTTCGGGGCAGGGGACCAGCCCCAGCATTTT
CDR3aa: CASSFGAGDQPQHF

j_gene: TRBJ1-1
d_gene: NA
abundance: NA
v_gene: TRBV7-9
CDR3nt: TGTGCCAGCAGCTTAGACGCCGACAGGATACCAGCTTTCTTT
CDR3aa: CASSLDADRIPAFF

j_gene: TRBJ2-1
d_gene: TRBD2
abundance: NA
v_gene: TRBV11-3
CDR3nt: TGTGCCAGCAGCTTAGGTCTCCTAGCGGGAGCCTACAATGAGCAGTTCTTC
CDR3aa: CASSLGLLAGAYNEQFF

j_gene: TRBJ2-7
d_gene: NA
abundance: NA
v_gene: TRBV6-5
CDR3nt: TGTGTAACAAAGGGGGGGGCCGATAGCGAGCAGTACTTC
CDR3aa: CVTKGGADSEQYF

j_gene: TRBJ2-1
d_gene: TRBD1
abundance: NA
v_gene: TRBV4-1
CDR3nt: TGCGCCAGCAGCCACCCGACAGGGTTTTTCAATGAGCAGTTCTTC
CDR3aa: CASSHPTGFFNEQFF

j_gene: TRBJ2-7
d_gene: TRBD1
abundance: NA
v_gene: TRBV7-2
CDR3nt: TGTGCCAGCAGCCCACGACAGGGCTCCTACGAGCAGTACTTC
CDR3aa: CASSPRQGSYEQYF

j_gene: TRBJ1-6
d_gene: TRBD1
abundance: NA
v_gene: TRBV28
CDR3nt: TGTGCCAGCAACACGGACAGGGGGCGTTCACCCCTCCACTTT
CDR3aa: CASNTDRGRSPLHF

j_gene: TRBJ2-7
d_gene: TRBD1
abundance: once
v_gene: TRBV5-1
CDR3nt: TGCGCCAGCAGCTTGGGGGACAGGGGGAGCGAGCAGTACTTC
CDR3aa: CASSLGDRGSEQYF

j_gene: TRBJ2-1
d_gene: NA
abundance: NA
v_gene: TRBV12-5
CDR3nt: TGTGCTAGTGGAATTGGGCCTGAGCAGTTCTTC
CDR3aa: CASGIGPEQFF

j_gene: TRBJ1-5
d_gene: NA
abundance: few
v_gene: TRBV6-4
CDR3nt: TGTGCCAGCAGTGAGTCCGGTAGCAATCAGCCCCAGCATTTT
CDR3aa: CASSESGSNQPQHF

j_gene: TRBJ2-3
d_gene: NA
abundance: NA
v_gene: TRBV5-1
CDR3nt: TGCGCCAGCAGCTTCGAGGGCACAGATACGCAGTATTTT
CDR3aa: CASSFEGTDTQYF

j_gene: TRBJ2-7
d_gene: NA
abundance: once
v_gene: TRBV27
CDR3nt: TGTGCCAGCACAAGCCTACAGGGTCACTCCTACGAGCAGTACTTC
CDR3aa: CASTSLQGHSYEQYF

j_gene: TRBJ2-3
d_gene: TRBD1
abundance: NA
v_gene: TRBV29-1
CDR3nt: TGCAGCGTTGAAGATGGACAGGGGGACATACGTTCAGATACGCAGTATTTT
CDR3aa: CSVEDGQGDIRSDTQYF

j_gene: TRBJ1-2
d_gene: TRBD1
abundance: few
v_gene: TRBV5-4
CDR3nt: TGTGCCATCCGCCTAGGAGGGGGCAGTGGCTACACCTTC
CDR3aa: CAIRLGGGSGYTF

j_gene: TRBJ1-1
d_gene: TRBD1
abundance: NA
v_gene: TRBV19
CDR3nt: TGTGCCAGTAGCCGTCAGGGGGACACTGAAGCTTTCTTT
CDR3aa: CASSRQGDTEAFF